A selection of T cell receptor beta chains follows, all from one sample in a study of beta chain features in type 1 diabetes. The assay was immunoSEQ multiplex PCR, and TCRdb's table has in-frame clones only and misses some. Here the sample spans about 740,000 clones, roughly 12% being singletons. The source material was naive CD4+ T cells from blood. These receptor sequences come from a man aged 18 to 29 with type 1 diabetes. Each CDR3 is given with its conserved first and last residue. D genes are given only for firm matches. Not every row has a clone size; where given, it reads once, few, many or a size class.

NA	NA	TRBJ2-2	TRBV7-6	TGTGCCAGCAGCTTAGCGGGGGCACCCTACACCGGGGAGCTGTTTTTT	CASSLAGAPYTGELFF
NA	NA	TRBJ2-5	TRBV5-4	TGTGCCAGCAGCTTGGGGCAGTTAATCCAAGAGACCCAGTACTTC	CASSLGQLIQETQYF
NA	NA	TRBJ1-2	TRBV4-2	TGTGCCAGCAGCCAAGATGAGGGCCGCGCTAACTATGGCTACACCTTC	CASSQDEGRANYGYTF
NA	TRBD1	TRBJ1-4	TRBV6-5	TGTGCCAGCAGTCCCTCCGGGACAGAGAATGAAAAACTGTTTTTT	CASSPSGTENEKLFF
few	NA	TRBJ1-1	TRBV5-1	TGCGCCAGCAGCTTTCAGGAGAACACTGAAGCTTTCTTT	CASSFQENTEAFF
few	NA	TRBJ2-1	TRBV5-1	TGCGCCAGCAGGGCCGGGACTCAGGACAATGAGCAGTTCTTC	CASRAGTQDNEQFF
NA	TRBD1	TRBJ1-6	TRBV2	TGTGCCAGCAGTGCCGGGACAGGTTCACCCCTCCACTTT	CASSAGTGSPLHF
NA	NA	TRBJ2-7	TRBV11-3	TGTGCCAGCAGCATAAGACGGTGGCAGGGAAACTCCTACGAGCAGTACTTC	CASSIRRWQGNSYEQYF
few	NA	TRBJ1-3	TRBV25-1	TGTGCCAGCAGTGAATACAACAGGGACGGAAACACCATATATTTT	CASSEYNRDGNTIYF
NA	NA	TRBJ2-1	TRBV15	TGTGCCACCAGCAGAGACGGCGCGTTCCCCGGCAATGAGCAGTTCTTC	CATSRDGAFPGNEQFF
few	NA	TRBJ2-1	TRBV18	TGTGCCAGCTCAGCCAGGCAGGGGCGGACCTACAATGAGCAGTTCTTC	CASSARQGRTYNEQFF
few	NA	TRBJ2-4	TRBV11-2	TGTGCCAGCAGCCTAGGCACCTGGGGGACTGTAGCCAAAAACATTCAGTACTTC	CASSLGTWGTVAKNIQYF
NA	TRBD1	TRBJ2-7	TRBV9	TGTGCCAGCAGCGTCCGGGACAGGGCCTTCTACGAGCAGTACTTC	CASSVRDRAFYEQYF
NA	NA	TRBJ2-4	TRBV6-6	TGTGCCACCCGGGACACCCTGCAAAAAAACATTCAGTACTTC	CATRDTLQKNIQYF
few	NA	TRBJ2-5	TRBV20-1	TGCAGTGCTCTCCAGGGGGAGACCCAGTACTTC	CSALQGETQYF
NA	NA	TRBJ2-2	TRBV5-1	TGCGCCAGCTACCAGGACACCCGGGACACCGGGGAGCTGTTTTTT	CASYQDTRDTGELFF
NA	NA	TRBJ2-5	TRBV6-5	TGTGCCAGCACCGGGACAATCCAAGAGACCCAGTACTTC	CASTGTIQETQYF
NA	NA	TRBJ2-2	TRBV27	TGTGCCAGCAGTTTATTCGAGGGGACGAACACCGGGGAGCTGTTTTTT	CASSLFEGTNTGELFF
few	NA	TRBJ2-1	TRBV2	TGTGCCAGCAGCCTCACAGGGACTAATAATGAGCAGTTCTTC	CASSLTGTNNEQFF
few	NA	TRBJ2-1	TRBV5-4	TGTGCCAGCAGCTTGGATACGAGCTCCTACAATGAGCAGTTCTTC	CASSLDTSSYNEQFF